A single sample is the source of the 32 T cell receptor beta chains below, sequenced in a study of cytomegalovirus exposure and HLA in healthy donors. PCR was performed using 60 Vbeta and 13 Jbeta primers. Assay: immunoSEQ multiplex PCR; the TCRdb copy retains only in-frame clones and omits some. The sample yields about 92,000 clones, 60% to 85% seen once. The sequenced material came from PBMCs. Receptors were obtained from a man aged 50-60 years in good health and CMV-seropositive.

This chain joins TRBV5-8 and TRBJ2-7; a weak D match, TRBD1 (6 bases). This CDR3 spans 13 amino acids. V gave up 0 bases and J gave up 4 bases, with 8 bases separating them. Germline-derived CDR1 and CDR2 are SGHTS and YDEGEE. The DNA for the CDR3 is TGTGCCAGCAGCTTGGCCAGGGGATACGAGCAGTACTTC. Translated, it gives CASSLARGYEQYF.

The chain joins TRBV10-3 to TRBJ1-1; the D is unclear. Trimming took off 5 bases at V and 1 base at J, with 5 bases between the two ends. The CDR3 totals 12 residues. The germline V gene encodes CDR1 ENHRY and CDR2 SYGVKD. The CDR3 nucleotides are TGTGCCATCAGTAGAGAGAACACTGAAGCTTTCTTT. It yields the protein CAISRENTEAFF.

This chain joins TRBV29-1 and TRBJ1-4, with 8 bases matching TRBD1. V was pared by 5 bases and J by 6 bases, with 5 bases of the junction left unmatched. This CDR3 has 13 residues. Germline V gene lookup returns CDR1 SQVTM and CDR2 ANQGSEA. Here the CDR3 DNA reads TGCAGCGTTCGGGGACAGGCGGATGAAAAACTGTTTTTT. The encoded protein is CSVRGQADEKLFF.

The chain has TRBV6-5 and TRBJ1-2; 7 bases line up with TRBD1. The CDR3 runs to 12 residues. Per the germline V gene, CDR1 is MNHEY and CDR2 is SVGAGI. J lost 8 bases, V lost 8 bases, and 8 bases had no gene match. The chain's CDR3 is CASRQGGGGYTF. The CDR3 region has the DNA TGTGCCAGCCGGCAGGGGGGCGGGGGCTACACCTTC.

The V call is TRBV18, the J call TRBJ2-7, with D hard to call. Germline CDR1 KGHSH, CDR2 LQKENI. V was shortened by 4 bases and J by 2 bases, with 9 bases between the two germline ends. CDR3 length: 13 residues. The CDR3, as DNA: TGTGCCAGCTCACTATCCACGGCCTACGAGCAGTACTTC. Its translation: CASSLSTAYEQYF.

The chain uses TRBV18 and TRBJ1-5, with D possibly matching TRBD1 (6 bases). Germline assignment: CDR1 KGHSH and CDR2 LQKENI. Trimming pared 6 bases from V and 7 bases from J, leaving 19 bases between. This CDR3 spans 15 amino acids. CDR3 in DNA: TGTGCCAGCTCGGGGGGGACAACCCGAGGGCAGCCCCAGCATTTT. This encodes CASSGGTTRGQPQHF.

The V gene is TRBV23-1, the J gene TRBJ1-5, with D unclear. TRBV23-1 is assigned to the ORF class and has an uncertain function. The CDR3 totals 16 residues. Trimming took off 4 bases at V and 6 bases at J, with 19 bases between the two ends. The CDR3 sequence: CASSLSRIEGGQPQHF. The DNA of the CDR3 is TGCGCCAGCAGTCTTTCCCGGATTGAGGGCGGTCAGCCCCAGCATTTT.

This clone appeared a few times. The gene calls are TRBV2 and TRBJ2-1; 13 bases match TRBD2. Germline V gene data show CDR1 as SNHLY and CDR2 as FYNNEI. The CDR3 loop spans 17 amino acids. J was trimmed by 6 bases and V by 6 bases; bases with no gene match: 11. DNA for the CDR3: TGTGCCAGCAGGATAGATCCGGGACTAGCGGGGACCAATGAGCAGTTCTTC. Encoded protein: CASRIDPGLAGTNEQFF.

The count of this clone is one. The J gene is TRBJ1-1, the V gene TRBV27; TRBD1 matches 10 bases. Germline loops: CDR1 MNHEY, CDR2 SMNVEV (reference sequence). J lost 1 base, V lost 6 bases, and 2 bases had no gene match. The length of the CDR3 is 14 residues. The CDR3, as DNA: TGTGCCAGCAGGGGGACAGGGGCGAACACTGAAGCTTTCTTT. As protein: CASRGTGANTEAFF.

The chain carries TRBV2 and TRBJ2-5, with 10 bases aligning to TRBD2. With V trimmed by 6 bases and J by 2 bases, 6 bases remained unmatched. The CDR3 spans 15 residues. Germline CDR1 SNHLY, CDR2 FYNNEI. DNA for the CDR3: TGTGCCAGCAGGGTGCTAGCGGGGGTACAAGAGACCCAGTACTTC. Residues: CASRVLAGVQETQYF.

The V call is TRBV15, the J call TRBJ1-1, with D possibly being TRBD1 (5 bases). CDR3 length: 12 residues. Germline V gives CDR1 LNHNV, CDR2 YYDKDF (reference sequence). Trimming removed 3 bases from V and 11 bases from J, with 13 bases in between. The CDR3 nucleotides are TGTGCCACCAGCAGCGTCGGGGGAGGCGCTTTCTTT. It is translated as CATSSVGGGAFF.

The chain carries TRBV18 and TRBJ2-5, with 8 bases matching TRBD1. Losses at the gene ends were 3 bases for V and 8 bases for J; bases not matched to a gene: 11. Germline V gene sequence: CDR1 KGHSH, CDR2 LQKENI. CDR3 length: 15 amino acids. Here the CDR3 DNA reads TGTGCCAGCTCACCTGAAGTCCGGACAGGGCTTACCCAGTACTTC. This encodes CASSPEVRTGLTQYF. The entire variable domain, with the rest obtained from reference TRBV18 and TRBJ2-5, is as follows: NAGVMQNPRHLVRRRGQEARLRCSPMKGHSHVYWYRQLPEEGLKFMVYLQKENIIDESGMPKERFSAEFPKEGPSILRIQQVVRGDSAAYFCASSPEVRTGLTQYFGPGTRLLVL.

The V call is TRBV5-4, the J call TRBJ2-2, with 15 bases matching TRBD2. This CDR3 has 17 residues. In germline, CDR1 is SGHNT, CDR2 YYREEE (reference sequence). Germline trimming cut 4 bases from V and 2 bases from J; bases unmatched to any gene: 3. CDR3 coding DNA: TGTGCCAGCAGCGAGGGACTAGCGGGGGGAAACACCGGGGAGCTGTTTTTT. Protein product: CASSEGLAGGNTGELFF.

This clone has a handful of counts. Sequence at one end of the junction differs from germline and may be a read error. The genes are TRBV7-3 and TRBJ1-2; 7 nucleotides agree with TRBD1. CDR1 and CDR2 from the germline V gene are SGHTA and FQGTGA. The CDR3 spans 15 residues. CDR3 protein: CASSPEAGTAYGYPF. The CDR3 DNA is TGTGCCAGCAGCCCAGAGGCCGGGACAGCGTATGGCTACCCCTTC.

The chain's CDR3 is CASKTGAINYGYTF. As DNA, the CDR3 is TGTGCCAGCAAGACAGGGGCCATAAACTATGGCTACACCTTC. The V and J genes are TRBV6-1 and TRBJ1-2, with TRBD1 matching over 8 bases. V was pared by 7 bases and J by 2 bases, with 6 bases of the junction left unmatched. Germline V gives CDR1 MNHNS, CDR2 SASEGT. This CDR3 spans 14 amino acids.

This sequence joins TRBV4-2 and TRBJ2-7, with 9 bases matching TRBD2. Germline CDR1 is LGHNA and CDR2 is YNFKEQ. V trimming: 4 bases; J trimming: 4 bases; junction bases outside the gene matches: 11. The CDR3 contains 16 residues. In DNA, the CDR3 is TGTGCCAGCAGCCCCCGGGGCGGGGGGGCAAGTTACGAGCAGTACTTC. This codes for CASSPRGGGASYEQYF.

The chain carries TRBV10-3 and TRBJ1-5; D gene uncertain. Germline lookup yields CDR1 ENHRY and CDR2 SYGVKD. The CDR3 loop spans 14 amino acids. The ends were cut back, 0 bases at V and 5 bases at J, with 8 bases in the middle. Written as DNA, the CDR3 is TGTGCCATCAGTGAGTCGACCGGGGATCAGCCCCAGCATTTT. It encodes CAISESTGDQPQHF.

The V and J genes are TRBV7-9 and TRBJ1-1; D is possibly TRBD1 (5 bases). Between the trimmed V and J ends, which lost 5 bases and 5 bases, there was a span of 12 bases. Germline CDR1 SEHNR, CDR2 FQNEAQ (reference sequence). The CDR3 is 13 amino acids. The CDR3 bases are TGTGCCAGCAGCCCAGGGCCGAGTACTGAAGCTTTCTTT. Protein product: CASSPGPSTEAFF.

The CDR3 DNA follows: TGTGCCAGTAGTATGACAGGGACTGGGCAGCCCCAGCATTTT. It codes for CASSMTGTGQPQHF. The V call is TRBV19, the J call TRBJ1-5; 7 bases line up with TRBD1. The CDR3 spans 14 residues. J lost 7 bases, V lost 3 bases, and 6 bases had no gene match. Germline-derived CDR1 and CDR2 are LNHDA and SQIVND (reference sequence).

The chain joins TRBV7-2 to TRBJ1-2; 7 bases align to TRBD1. Germline V CDR1 and CDR2: SGHTA, FQGNSA. With V trimmed by 6 bases and J by 4 bases, 5 bases remained unmatched. This CDR3 has 13 amino acids. CDR3 protein: CASSSDRVYGYTF. CDR3 nucleotides: TGTGCCAGCAGTTCAGACAGGGTCTATGGCTACACCTTC.

The genes are TRBV6-6 and TRBJ2-7; 7 bases are shared with TRBD1. This CDR3 has 13 amino acids. Germline lookup yields CDR1 MNHNY and CDR2 SVGAGI (reference sequence). Germline trimming cut 11 bases from V and 0 bases from J; bases unmatched to any gene: 7. The CDR3 DNA sequence: TGTGCCGGAGCACAGGGGAGCTCCTACGAGCAGTACTTC. Translated, it gives CAGAQGSSYEQYF.

This clone was seen more than once but under ten times. The chain combines TRBV7-2 with TRBJ2-2; 8 bases match TRBD2. This CDR3 contains 17 residues. V dropped 5 bases and J dropped 0; count of bases not matched to a gene: 8. Per the germline V gene, CDR1 is SGHTA and CDR2 is FQGNSA. CDR3 residues: CASSMDPGLANTGELFF. In DNA, the CDR3 is TGTGCCAGCAGCATGGACCCGGGACTAGCGAACACCGGGGAGCTGTTTTTT. Variable domain in full (rest from reference TRBV7-2 and TRBJ2-2): GAGVSQSPSNKVTEKGKDVELRCDPISGHTALYWYRQSLGQGLEFLIYFQGNSAPDKSGLPSDRFSAERTGGSVSTLTIQRTQQEDSAVYLCASSMDPGLANTGELFFGEGSRLTVL.

A remark on this clone: Other nucleotide sequences from this sample produce the same CDR3. V usage is TRBV7-9 and J usage is TRBJ1-4, with 8 bases aligning to TRBD1. This CDR3 spans 14 amino acids. Trimming at V came to 3 bases and at J to 4 bases, leaving 1 base not matched to a gene. Germline V CDR1 and CDR2: SEHNR, FQNEAQ (reference sequence). CDR3 amino acids: CASSFGQGNEKLFF. The CDR3 nucleotides are TGTGCCAGCAGCTTTGGACAGGGTAATGAAAAACTGTTTTTT.

This clone appeared a few times. V gene TRBV5-8 combines with J gene TRBJ2-1; TRBD2 matches 15 bases. This CDR3 is built from 15 residues. Germline values: CDR1 SGHTS, CDR2 YDEGEE. J gave up 8 bases and V 4 bases, and 4 bases lay outside the gene matches. This CDR3 reads CASSMGLAGGDEQFF. The CDR3 DNA reads as TGTGCCAGCAGCATGGGACTAGCGGGGGGCGATGAGCAGTTCTTC.

The sample holds a few counts of this clone. The chain employs TRBV30 and TRBJ2-1, with 10 bases lining up with TRBD2. Germline trimming cut 2 bases from V and 13 bases from J; bases unmatched to any gene: 11. The CDR3 is made up of 14 amino acids. The germline V gene encodes CDR1 GTSNPN and CDR2 SVGIG (reference sequence). The CDR3 nucleotides are TGTGCCTGGAGTCTCGCTAGCGGGGGATGGGGACAGTTCTTC. Its protein product is CAWSLASGGWGQFF.

The gene calls are TRBV13 and TRBJ2-5; D gene ambiguous. CDR3 length: 17 residues. Germline CDR1 reads PRHDT; CDR2 reads FYEKMQ (reference sequence). V was clipped by 0 bases and J by 3 bases, with 17 bases between them. The CDR3 loop reads CASSLGGSRTQEETQYF. As DNA, the CDR3 is TGTGCCAGCAGCTTAGGCGGTTCTCGTACTCAGGAAGAGACCCAGTACTTC.

The chain has TRBV7-9 and TRBJ1-1; 7 nucleotides match TRBD1. Germline CDR1 SEHNR, CDR2 FQNEAQ (reference sequence). CDR3 length: 13 amino acids. J was trimmed by 6 bases and V by 5 bases; bases with no gene match: 6. CDR3 protein: CASSPTGYSEAFF. DNA of the CDR3: TGTGCCAGCAGCCCGACAGGGTATTCTGAAGCTTTCTTT.

In this sample, this clone turned up a few times. CDR3 region: CASSQGPSGGTSSGYTF. CDR3 coding DNA: TGCGCCAGCAGCCAAGGGCCCAGCGGGGGCACATCTAGTGGCTACACCTTC. V usage is TRBV4-3 and J usage is TRBJ1-2, with TRBD1 as a possible D gene (6 bases). The CDR3 sequence is 17 residues long. Trimming pared 1 base from V and 7 bases from J, leaving 22 bases between. CDR1 is LGHNA, CDR2 YSLEER, per germline.

V gene TRBV29-1 combines with J gene TRBJ2-7; the D gene is possibly TRBD1 (6 bases). This CDR3 has 15 amino acids. Trimming left V 3 bases short and J 6 bases short, with 21 bases between. CDR1 SQVTM and CDR2 ANQGSEA come from the germline V gene. The CDR3 DNA sequence: TGCAGCGTTGAGAGCAGGGGCGCGAGTTATGGCGAGCAGTACTTC. Translating it yields CSVESRGASYGEQYF.

The V gene is TRBV13, the J gene TRBJ1-6; D uncertain. Per the germline V gene, CDR1 is PRHDT and CDR2 is FYEKMQ (reference sequence). Trimming shortened V by 7 bases and J by 5 bases, and 15 bases separated the two germline ends. The length of the CDR3 is 15 residues. The CDR3 here is CASNQASEHNSPLHF. The CDR3 DNA reads as TGTGCCAGCAATCAGGCAAGTGAGCATAATTCACCCCTCCACTTT.

The rearrangement links TRBV5-4 to TRBJ2-3; TRBD2 matches 12 bases. Germline values: CDR1 SGHNT, CDR2 YYREEE (reference sequence). V shed 0 bases and J 9 bases; nucleotides not matched to a gene: 2. The CDR3 runs to 14 residues. The DNA of the CDR3 is TGTGCCAGCAGCTTGGGCCTAGCGGGGGGGACGCAGTATTTT. It encodes CASSLGLAGGTQYF. Full variable domain (missing parts from reference TRBV5-4 and TRBJ2-3): ETGVTQSPTHLIKTRGQQVTLRCSSQSGHNTVSWYQQALGQGPQFIFQYYREEENGRGNFPPRFSGLQFPNYSSELNVNALELDDSALYLCASSLGLAGGTQYFGPGTRLTVL.

CDR3 sequence (DNA): TGTGCCAGCAGCGAAGTCAGGGTTCCCGGAAACACCATATATTTT. This translates into CASSEVRVPGNTIYF. This chain links TRBV9 with TRBJ1-3; perhaps TRBD1 as D (5 bases). CDR1 is SGDLS and CDR2 is YYNGEE in the germline V gene. The CDR3 runs to 15 residues. Trimming removed 3 bases at V and 4 bases at J, with 14 bases between. The variable domain in full, with the rest retrieved from reference TRBV9 and TRBJ1-3, is DSGVTQTPKHLITATGQRVTLRCSPRSGDLSVYWYQQSLDQGLQFLIQYYNGEERAKGNILERFSAQQFPDLHSELNLSSLELGDSALYFCASSEVRVPGNTIYFGEGSWLTVV.